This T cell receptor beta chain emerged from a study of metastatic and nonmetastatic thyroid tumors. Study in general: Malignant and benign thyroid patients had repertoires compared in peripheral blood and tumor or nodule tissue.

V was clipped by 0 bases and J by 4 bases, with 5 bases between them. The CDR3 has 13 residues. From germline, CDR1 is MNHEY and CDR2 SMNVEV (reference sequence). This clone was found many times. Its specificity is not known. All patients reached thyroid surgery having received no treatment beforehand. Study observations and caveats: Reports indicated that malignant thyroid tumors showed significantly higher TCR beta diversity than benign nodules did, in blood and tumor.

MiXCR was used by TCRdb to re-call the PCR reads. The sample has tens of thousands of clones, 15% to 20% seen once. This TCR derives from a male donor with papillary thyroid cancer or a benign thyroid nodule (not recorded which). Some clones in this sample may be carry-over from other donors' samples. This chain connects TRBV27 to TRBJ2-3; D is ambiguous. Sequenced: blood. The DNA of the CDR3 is TGTGCCAGCAGTTTATCGGTAGCAGATACGCAGTATTTT. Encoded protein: CASSLSVADTQYF.